This is a list of T cell receptor beta chains from one sample in a study of blood T cell repertoires in COVID-19. Assay: immunoSEQ multiplex PCR; the TCRdb copy retains only in-frame clones and omits some. The repertoire consists of 110,000 or so clones, with roughly 81% occurring once and the leading ten covering 3.4%. Specimen: peripheral blood. These receptors originate from a man in his forties or fifties with acute or convalescent COVID-19. The CDR3 runs from the conserved cysteine through the conserved F or W. A D gene is named only where the DNA matches it firmly. Clone sizes are given selectively: once, few, many, or a class where the clone is expanded.

abundance	j_gene	d_gene	v_gene	CDR3aa	CDR3nt
NA	TRBJ2-5	TRBD2	TRBV15	CATMAGGRETQYF	TGTGCCACCATGGCGGGGGGGAGGGAGACCCAGTACTTC
NA	TRBJ1-2	NA	TRBV10-1	CASQPGTNTSYGYTF	TGCGCCTCACAACCCGGGACAAACACGAGCTATGGCTACACCTTC
NA	TRBJ1-2	NA	TRBV30	CAWSAGGIGNYGYTF	TGTGCCTGGAGTGCGGGAGGGATAGGTAACTATGGCTACACCTTC
once	TRBJ2-3	TRBD1	TRBV12-5	CASGLVLGTGGWTNIAGTQYF	TGTGCTAGTGGTTTGGTACTCGGGACAGGGGGCTGGACCAACATAGCGGGTACGCAGTATTTT
NA	TRBJ2-1	TRBD1	TRBV12-3/TRBV12-4	CASSLRGREQFF	TGTGCCAGCAGTTTGAGGGGGCGTGAGCAGTTCTTC
NA	TRBJ2-5	TRBD2	TRBV7-3	CASSSGDRLAGETQYF	TGTGCCAGCAGCTCCGGGGATCGACTAGCGGGAGAGACCCAGTACTTC
NA	TRBJ2-7	NA	TRBV5-1	CASSLSAGMHSYEQYF	TGCGCCAGCAGCTTGTCTGCGGGAATGCATTCCTACGAGCAGTACTTC
NA	TRBJ1-6	NA	TRBV6-2/TRBV6-3	CASSYTRRGDSPLHF	TGTGCCAGCAGTTACACTCGCCGCGGTGATTCACCCCTCCACTTT
NA	TRBJ1-4	NA	TRBV12-2	CASRLAHRGANEKLFF	TGTGCAAGTCGCTTAGCACACAGGGGCGCTAATGAAAAACTGTTTTTT
NA	TRBJ1-2	NA	TRBV7-9	CASSRRDKFYGYTF	TGTGCCAGCAGCCGCCGGGACAAATTTTATGGCTACACCTTC
NA	TRBJ2-7	NA	TRBV5-1	CASSLTRDTSSRYF	TGCGCCAGCAGCTTGACCAGGGACACCTCCTCTCGATACTTC
once	TRBJ1-6	NA	TRBV9	CASSVSPYNSPLHF	TGTGCCAGCAGCGTCTCCCCCTATAATTCACCCCTCCACTTT
few	TRBJ1-4	NA	TRBV30	CAWSEIWRGGHEKLFF	TGTGCCTGGAGTGAAATTTGGCGGGGTGGCCACGAAAAACTGTTTTTT
NA	TRBJ2-3	TRBD2	TRBV4-1	CASKGGRGGLGDTQYF	TGCGCCAGCAAGGGCGGGCGCGGGGGGCTGGGAGATACGCAGTATTTT
NA	TRBJ1-3	TRBD1	TRBV19	CASTFLGQGSGNTIYF	TGTGCCAGTACCTTCCTAGGACAGGGGAGTGGAAACACCATATATTTT
NA	TRBJ1-6	NA	TRBV15	CATSRDRSGVSPLHF	TGTGCCACCAGCAGAGATCGATCGGGGGTCTCACCCCTCCACTTT
NA	TRBJ2-7	TRBD2	TRBV27	CASSFLVGTSRYEQYF	TGTGCCAGCAGTTTTCTGGTTGGGACTAGCCGCTACGAGCAGTACTTC
NA	TRBJ1-2	NA	TRBV5-1	CASSQDTLSYGYTF	TGCGCCAGCAGCCAGGACACCTTGAGTTATGGCTACACCTTC
NA	TRBJ2-2	NA	TRBV7-2	CASSLQGYRELFF	TGTGCCAGCAGCTTACAGGGGTACCGGGAGCTGTTTTTT
NA	TRBJ1-4	NA	TRBV4-3	CASSQDWGQLEKLFF	TGCGCCAGCAGCCAAGACTGGGGACAACTCGAAAAACTGTTTTTT
NA	TRBJ1-1	NA	TRBV7-9	CASSLSPPQSPYTEAFF	TGTGCCAGCAGCTTATCCCCCCCACAGTCCCCCTACACTGAAGCTTTCTTT
NA	TRBJ2-2	NA	TRBV2	CASSEQGNTGELFF	TGTGCCAGCAGTGAACAGGGGAACACCGGGGAGCTGTTTTTT
NA	TRBJ1-2	TRBD1	TRBV6-2/TRBV6-3	CASSYAPGQGGTNYGYTF	TGTGCCAGCAGTTACGCGCCAGGACAGGGGGGTACTAACTATGGCTACACCTTC
once	TRBJ2-7	NA	TRBV18	CASSPERVGYEQYF	TGTGCCAGCTCACCAGAGAGGGTGGGGTACGAGCAGTACTTC
NA	TRBJ2-7	NA	TRBV2	CASSEDTSYEQYF	TGTGCCAGCAGTGAAGACACCTCCTACGAGCAGTACTTC
NA	TRBJ1-3	TRBD1	TRBV3-1/TRBV3-2	CASSLTGQGRSGNTIYF	TGTGCCAGCAGCCTAACAGGACAGGGAAGGTCTGGAAACACCATATATTTT